This T cell receptor (beta chain) was obtained from a study of molecular identifiers for immune sequencing clone quantification. Findings and limits, study-wide: Jurkat TCR RNA spiked in from one cell (amid some 1 million naive cells) was reportedly detectable. Clones carrying above 20 RNA copies accounted for over 98% of effector molecules, under 1% in naive cells.

TCRdb ran MiXCR on the PCR reads and lists one entry per CDR3 protein. The sample shows over 85,000 distinct CDR3 sequences, approximately 23% of them seen only once. Naive CD8 library inputs spanned about 17,000 to 1,000,000 sorted cells and 10%, 30% or 50% RNA. Isolation of naive CD8 T cells was achieved by sorting on a CD8+CD4-CCR7+CD45RA+ phenotype. This clonotype was seen a few times. Its specificity is not known. The germline V and J ends were trimmed by 4 bases and 0 bases, with 7 bases remaining between them. Germline V lookup: CDR1 SGDLS, CDR2 YYNGEE. This CDR3 spans 13 amino acids. The chain combines TRBV9 with TRBJ2-5; D call uncertain. The receptor was isolated from a human donor in good health. Some libraries in this study had Jurkat cell RNA spiked in. The specimen sequenced was naive CD8+ T cells from blood, with Jurkat cell RNA spiked in. The subset was: FACS-sorted CD8+CD4-CCR7+CD45RA+ naive T cells. The CDR3 DNA sequence: TGTGCCAGCAGCACAGACTACCAAGAGACCCAGTACTTC. As protein: CASSTDYQETQYF.